This entry concerns a single T cell receptor beta chain. Its antigen is not identified. This sample stems from a study of beta chain features in type 1 diabetes. Expressed TCRB transcripts were sequenced after all isolated RNA was converted to cDNA. Data came from immunoSEQ multiplex PCR; TCRdb stores just in-frame clones and leaves some out. Of about 240,000 clones in the sample, around 14% were seen once. Unmatched junction bases numbered 5, after V lost 2 bases and J lost 6 bases. Germline V CDR1 and CDR2: KGHSH, LQKENI. CDR3 length equals 15 residues. Study conclusions and caveats: For Type 1 diabetes patients, all four CD4+ subsets carried TCRB CDR3s that were moderately but significantly shorter.

The receptor was derived from a man aged 25-45 years with type 1 diabetes. The chain couples TRBV18 to TRBJ2-1; 9 bases match TRBD1. The sequencing sample was made of naive CD4+ T cells from blood. The CDR3 DNA sequence: TGTGCCAGCTCACCAGGGGACAGGGTCGGCAATGAGCAGTTCTTC. The encoded protein is CASSPGDRVGNEQFF.